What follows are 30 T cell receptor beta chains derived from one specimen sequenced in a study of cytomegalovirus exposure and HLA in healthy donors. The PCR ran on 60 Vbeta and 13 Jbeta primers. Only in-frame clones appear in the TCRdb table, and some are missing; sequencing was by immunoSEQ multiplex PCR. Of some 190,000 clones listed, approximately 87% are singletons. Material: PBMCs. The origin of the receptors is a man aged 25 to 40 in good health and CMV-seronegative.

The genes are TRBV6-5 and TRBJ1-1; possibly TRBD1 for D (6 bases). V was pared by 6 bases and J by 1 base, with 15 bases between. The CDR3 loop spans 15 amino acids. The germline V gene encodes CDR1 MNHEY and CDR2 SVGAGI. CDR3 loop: CASSPTGQQNTEAFF. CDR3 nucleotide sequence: TGTGCCAGCAGCCCCACCGGACAGCAGAACACTGAAGCTTTCTTT.

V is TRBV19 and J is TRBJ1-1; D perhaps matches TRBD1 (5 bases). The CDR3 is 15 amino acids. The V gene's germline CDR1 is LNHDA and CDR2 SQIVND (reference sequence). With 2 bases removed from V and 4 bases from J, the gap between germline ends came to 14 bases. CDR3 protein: CASSISPAQGTEAFF. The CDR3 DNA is TGTGCCAGTAGTATATCCCCGGCCCAGGGCACTGAAGCTTTCTTT.

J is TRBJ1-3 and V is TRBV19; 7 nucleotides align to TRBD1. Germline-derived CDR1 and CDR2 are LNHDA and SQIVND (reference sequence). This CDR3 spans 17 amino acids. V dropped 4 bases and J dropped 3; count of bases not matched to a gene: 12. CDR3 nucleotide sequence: TGTGCCAGTAGTACCCTGCGGGGACAGTCCGATGGAAACACCATATATTTT. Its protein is CASSTLRGQSDGNTIYF. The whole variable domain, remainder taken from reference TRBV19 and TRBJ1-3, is DGGITQSPKYLFRKEGQNVTLSCEQNLNHDAMYWYRQDPGQGLRLIYYSQIVNDFQKGDIAEGYSVSREKKESFPLTVTSAQKNPTAFYLCASSTLRGQSDGNTIYFGEGSWLTVV.

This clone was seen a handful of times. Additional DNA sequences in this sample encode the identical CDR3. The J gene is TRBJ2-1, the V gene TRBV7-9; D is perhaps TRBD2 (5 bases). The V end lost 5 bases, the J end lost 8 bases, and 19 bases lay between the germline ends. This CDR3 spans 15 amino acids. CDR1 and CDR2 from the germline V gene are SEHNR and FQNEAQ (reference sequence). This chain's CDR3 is CASSLGIGPVDEQFF. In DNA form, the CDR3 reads TGTGCCAGCAGCCTCGGGATCGGCCCGGTGGATGAGCAGTTCTTC.

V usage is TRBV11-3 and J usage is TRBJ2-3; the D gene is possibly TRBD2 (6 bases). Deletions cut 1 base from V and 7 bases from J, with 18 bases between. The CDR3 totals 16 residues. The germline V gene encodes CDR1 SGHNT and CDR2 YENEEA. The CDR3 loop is CASSLGGGTWGYTQYF. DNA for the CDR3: TGTGCCAGCAGCTTAGGTGGCGGGACCTGGGGATATACGCAGTATTTT.

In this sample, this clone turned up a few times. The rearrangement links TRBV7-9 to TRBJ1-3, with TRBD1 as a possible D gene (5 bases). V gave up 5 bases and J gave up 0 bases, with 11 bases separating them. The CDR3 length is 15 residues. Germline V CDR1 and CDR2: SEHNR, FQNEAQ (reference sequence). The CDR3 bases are TGTGCCAGCAGCAGAGACAGTACCTCTGGAAACACCATATATTTT. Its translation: CASSRDSTSGNTIYF.

The CDR3 region has the DNA TGTGCCAGTAGTACACGGACTAGCGGGGCCGAGCAGTACTTC. This sequence encodes CASSTRTSGAEQYF. The chain links TRBV19 to TRBJ2-7; 12 bases are a match to TRBD2. Unmatched junction bases numbered 4, after V lost 4 bases and J lost 6 bases. CDR3 size: 14 residues. Per the germline V gene, CDR1 is LNHDA and CDR2 is SQIVND (reference sequence).

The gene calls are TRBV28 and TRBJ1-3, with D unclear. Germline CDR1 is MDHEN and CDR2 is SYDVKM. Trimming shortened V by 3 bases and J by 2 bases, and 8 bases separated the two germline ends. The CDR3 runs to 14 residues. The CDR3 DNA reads TGTGCCAGCAGTTTCAGAGGCGCTGGAAACACCATATATTTT. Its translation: CASSFRGAGNTIYF.

The CDR3 spells CASSLVGNRDGTEAFF. CDR3 bases: TGCGCCAGCAGCTTGGTTGGTAACAGGGACGGGACTGAAGCTTTCTTT. The V call is TRBV5-1, the J call TRBJ1-1, with a tentative D call TRBD1 (6 bases). Germline CDR1 is SGHRS and CDR2 is YFSETQ. The V gene lost 0 bases and the J gene lost 5 bases, with 17 bases spanning the gap. The CDR3 loop spans 16 amino acids.

The CDR3: CSVVSPGQGAFYEQYF. In DNA, the CDR3 is TGCAGCGTTGTGTCTCCAGGACAGGGGGCGTTCTACGAGCAGTACTTC. The V and J genes are TRBV29-1 and TRBJ2-7; 11 bases fit TRBD1. Germline V gene data show CDR1 as SQVTM and CDR2 as ANQGSEA. The CDR3 sequence is 16 residues long. Germline trimming cut 4 bases from V and 3 bases from J; bases unmatched to any gene: 11.

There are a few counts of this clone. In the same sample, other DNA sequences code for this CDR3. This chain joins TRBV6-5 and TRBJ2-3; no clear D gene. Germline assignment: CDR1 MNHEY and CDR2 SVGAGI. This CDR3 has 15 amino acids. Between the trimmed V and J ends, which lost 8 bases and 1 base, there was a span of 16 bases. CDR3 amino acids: CASRRLTPGTDTQYF. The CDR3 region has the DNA TGTGCCAGCCGACGTTTGACTCCGGGCACAGATACGCAGTATTTT.

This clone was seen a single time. CDR3 residues: CASSDSNRPTEAFF. As DNA, the CDR3 is TGTGCCAGCAGTGACTCGAACAGGCCCACTGAAGCTTTCTTT. The genes are TRBV6-4 and TRBJ1-1; maybe TRBD1 (5 bases). Germline V gives CDR1 MRHNA, CDR2 SNTAGT. Between the trimmed V and J ends, which lost 0 bases and 4 bases, there was a span of 9 bases. This CDR3 is built from 14 residues.

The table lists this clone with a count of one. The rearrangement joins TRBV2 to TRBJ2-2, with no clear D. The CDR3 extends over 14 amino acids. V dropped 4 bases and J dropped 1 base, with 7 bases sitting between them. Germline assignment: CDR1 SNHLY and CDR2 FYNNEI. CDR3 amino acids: CASSGSRNTGELFF. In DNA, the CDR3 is TGTGCCAGCAGTGGTAGCAGGAACACCGGGGAGCTGTTTTTT.

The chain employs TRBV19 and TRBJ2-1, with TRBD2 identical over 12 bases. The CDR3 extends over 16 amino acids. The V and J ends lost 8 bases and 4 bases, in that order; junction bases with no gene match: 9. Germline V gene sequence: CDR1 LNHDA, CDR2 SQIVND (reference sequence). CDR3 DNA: TGTGCCAGTTCACGACTAGCGGGAGCGAGATACAATGAGCAGTTCTTC. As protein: CASSRLAGARYNEQFF.

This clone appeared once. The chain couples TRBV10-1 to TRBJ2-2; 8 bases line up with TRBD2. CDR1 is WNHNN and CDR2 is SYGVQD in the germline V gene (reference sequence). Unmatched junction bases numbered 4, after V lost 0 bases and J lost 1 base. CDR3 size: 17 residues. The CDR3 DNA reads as TGCGCCAGCAGTGAGTCACTCGGGAGGGTGAACACCGGGGAGCTGTTTTTT. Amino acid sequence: CASSESLGRVNTGELFF.

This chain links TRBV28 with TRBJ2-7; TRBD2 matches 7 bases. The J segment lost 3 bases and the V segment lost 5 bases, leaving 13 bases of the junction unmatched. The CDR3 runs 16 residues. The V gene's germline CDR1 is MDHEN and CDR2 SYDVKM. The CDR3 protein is CASSPIPGRGYYEQYF. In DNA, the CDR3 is TGTGCCAGCAGTCCCATCCCGGGGAGGGGATACTACGAGCAGTACTTC.

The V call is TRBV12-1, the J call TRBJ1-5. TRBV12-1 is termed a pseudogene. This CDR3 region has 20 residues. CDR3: CASSLSGAARGGFSNQPQHF. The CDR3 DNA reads TGTGCCAGCAGCTTATCGGGGGCAGCGAGGGGGGGATTCAGCAATCAGCCCCAGCATTTT.

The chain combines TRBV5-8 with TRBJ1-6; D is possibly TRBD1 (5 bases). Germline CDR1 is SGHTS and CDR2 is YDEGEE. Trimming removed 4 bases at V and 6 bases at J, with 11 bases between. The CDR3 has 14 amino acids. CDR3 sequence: CASSRTGGNSPLHF. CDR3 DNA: TGTGCCAGCAGCCGGACCGGGGGTAATTCACCCCTCCACTTT. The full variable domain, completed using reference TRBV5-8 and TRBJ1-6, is EAGVTQSPTHLIKTRGQQATLRCSPISGHTSVYWYQQALGLGLQFLLWYDEGEERNRGNFPPRFSGRQFPNYSSELNVNALELEDSALYLCASSRTGGNSPLHFGNGTRLTVT.

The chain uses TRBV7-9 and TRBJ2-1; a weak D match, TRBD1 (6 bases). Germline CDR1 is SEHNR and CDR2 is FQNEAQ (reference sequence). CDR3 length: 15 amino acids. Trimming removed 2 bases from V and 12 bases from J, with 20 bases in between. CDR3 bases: TGTGCCAGCAGCTTAATGGACAGTGGTTATTTGGCGCAGTTCTTC. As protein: CASSLMDSGYLAQFF.

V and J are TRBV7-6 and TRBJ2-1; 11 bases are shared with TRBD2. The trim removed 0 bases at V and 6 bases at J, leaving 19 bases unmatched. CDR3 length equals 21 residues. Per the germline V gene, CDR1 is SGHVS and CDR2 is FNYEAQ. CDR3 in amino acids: CASSLAPLTTSGTFGGNEQFF. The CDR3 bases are TGTGCCAGCAGCTTAGCACCCCTGACGACTAGCGGGACTTTCGGCGGCAATGAGCAGTTCTTC.

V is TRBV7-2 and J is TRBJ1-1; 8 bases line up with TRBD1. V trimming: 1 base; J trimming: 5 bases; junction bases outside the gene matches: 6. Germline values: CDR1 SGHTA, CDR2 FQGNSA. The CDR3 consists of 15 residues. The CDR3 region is CASSLVSGGLTEAFF. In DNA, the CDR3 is TGTGCCAGCAGCTTAGTCTCAGGGGGCTTGACTGAAGCTTTCTTT.

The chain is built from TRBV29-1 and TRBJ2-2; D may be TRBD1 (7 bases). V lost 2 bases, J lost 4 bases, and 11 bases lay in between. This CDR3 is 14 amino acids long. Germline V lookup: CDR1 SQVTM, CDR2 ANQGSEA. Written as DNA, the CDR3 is TGCAGCGTTGAAACAGGGGAGGCCACCGGGGAGCTGTTTTTT. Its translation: CSVETGEATGELFF.

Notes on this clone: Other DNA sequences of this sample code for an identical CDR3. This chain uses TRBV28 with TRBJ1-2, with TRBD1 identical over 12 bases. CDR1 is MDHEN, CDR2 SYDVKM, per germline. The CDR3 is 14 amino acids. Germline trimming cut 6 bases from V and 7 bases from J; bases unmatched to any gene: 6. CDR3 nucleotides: TGTGCCAGCAGCCCGGGACAGGGGGCTCGTGGCTACACCTTC. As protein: CASSPGQGARGYTF.

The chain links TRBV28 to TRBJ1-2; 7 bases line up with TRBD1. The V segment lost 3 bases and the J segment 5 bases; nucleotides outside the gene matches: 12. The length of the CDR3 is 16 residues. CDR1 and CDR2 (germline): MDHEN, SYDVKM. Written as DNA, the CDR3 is TGTGCCAGCAGTTTGGCGGACCGGACAGGCCGGTATGGCTACACCTTC. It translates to CASSLADRTGRYGYTF.

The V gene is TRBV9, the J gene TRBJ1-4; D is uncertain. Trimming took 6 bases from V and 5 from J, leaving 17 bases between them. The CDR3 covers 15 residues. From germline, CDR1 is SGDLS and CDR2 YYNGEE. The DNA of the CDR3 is TGTGCCAGCACCACCACCGGTAGCCCGAATGAAAAACTGTTTTTT. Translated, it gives CASTTTGSPNEKLFF.

The CDR3 is CASSPTDVKTGYGYTF. The CDR3 DNA reads as TGTGCCAGCAGTCCTACCGATGTTAAGACTGGCTATGGCTACACCTTC. The rearrangement uses TRBV25-1 and TRBJ1-2; D unclear. Germline V gene sequence: CDR1 MGHDK, CDR2 SYGVNS. CDR3 length equals 16 residues. V was clipped by 5 bases and J by 4 bases, with 20 bases between them.

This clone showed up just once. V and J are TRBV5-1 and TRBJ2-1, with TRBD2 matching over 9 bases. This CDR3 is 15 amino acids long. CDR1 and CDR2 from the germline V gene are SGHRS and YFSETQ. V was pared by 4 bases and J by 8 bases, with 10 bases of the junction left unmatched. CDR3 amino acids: CASSRLAGDVDEQFF. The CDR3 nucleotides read TGCGCCAGCAGCCGTTTAGCGGGAGACGTTGATGAGCAGTTCTTC.

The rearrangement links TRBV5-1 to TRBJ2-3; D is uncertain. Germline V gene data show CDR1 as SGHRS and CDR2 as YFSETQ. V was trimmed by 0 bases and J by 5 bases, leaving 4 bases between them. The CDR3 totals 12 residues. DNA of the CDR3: TGCGCCAGCAGCTTGGATCGAGATACGCAGTATTTT. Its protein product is CASSLDRDTQYF.

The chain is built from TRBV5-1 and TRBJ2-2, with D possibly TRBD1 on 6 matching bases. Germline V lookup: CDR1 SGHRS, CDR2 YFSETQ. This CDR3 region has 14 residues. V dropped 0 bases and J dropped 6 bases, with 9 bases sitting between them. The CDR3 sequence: CASSLDPGAGELFF. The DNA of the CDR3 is TGCGCCAGCAGCTTGGACCCAGGGGCCGGGGAGCTGTTTTTT.

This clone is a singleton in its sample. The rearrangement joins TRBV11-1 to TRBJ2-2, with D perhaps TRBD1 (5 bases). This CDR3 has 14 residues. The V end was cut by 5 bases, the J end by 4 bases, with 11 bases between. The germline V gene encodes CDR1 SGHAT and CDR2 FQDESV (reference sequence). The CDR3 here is CASSRDRTTGELFF. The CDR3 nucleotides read TGTGCCAGCAGCCGAGACAGAACCACCGGGGAGCTGTTTTTT. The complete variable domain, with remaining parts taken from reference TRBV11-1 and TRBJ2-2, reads EAEVAQSPRYKITEKSQAVAFWCDPISGHATLYWYRQILGQGPELLVQFQDESVVDDSQLPKDRFSAERLKGVDSTLKIQPAELGDSAMYLCASSRDRTTGELFFGEGSRLTVL.